These 25 T cell receptor beta chains came from one sample sequenced in a study of blood T cell repertoires in COVID-19. The assay was immunoSEQ multiplex PCR, and TCRdb's table has in-frame clones only and misses some. Of under 300,000 clones in the sample, around four fifths were seen once. The sequencing input was peripheral blood. Every receptor here comes from a woman in her fifties or sixties with active or convalescent COVID-19.

The chain is built from TRBV11-3 and TRBJ2-3; D unclear. Germline lookup yields CDR1 SGHNT and CDR2 YENEEA. The CDR3 loop spans 12 amino acids. The V end was cut by 0 bases, the J end by 4 bases, with 2 bases between. The CDR3 protein is CASSLDADTQYF. The CDR3 DNA sequence: TGTGCCAGCAGCTTAGACGCAGATACGCAGTATTTT.

V and J are TRBV11-3 and TRBJ2-5, with a weak D call TRBD1 (7 bases). The CDR3 covers 15 residues. Looked up from germline, CDR1 is SGHNT and CDR2 is YENEEA. V lost 3 bases, J lost 8 bases, and 19 bases lay in between. DNA for the CDR3: TGTGCCAGCAGCTTTGATAGTGGAGGGGGCGAAACCCAGTACTTC. Protein sequence: CASSFDSGGGETQYF.

This chain connects TRBV2 to TRBJ1-1; D possibly corresponds to TRBD1 (6 bases). The germline V gene encodes CDR1 SNHLY and CDR2 FYNNEI. The length of the CDR3 is 14 residues. V was shortened by 2 bases and J by 2 bases, with 9 bases between the two germline ends. DNA of the CDR3: TGTGCCAGCAGTGAACGGACAGTTAACACTGAAGCTTTCTTT. It translates to CASSERTVNTEAFF.

This chain links TRBV5-5 with TRBJ1-3; D gene ambiguous. The ends were cut back, 0 bases at V and 0 bases at J, with 10 bases in the middle. Germline V gene data show CDR1 as SGHKS and CDR2 as YYEKEE (reference sequence). This CDR3 has 16 amino acids. CDR3 residues: CASSLEPGSSGNTIYF. The CDR3 nucleotides read TGTGCCAGCAGCTTGGAGCCAGGTTCCTCTGGAAACACCATATATTTT. The full variable domain, rest sourced from reference TRBV5-5 and TRBJ1-3, is DAGVTQSPTHLIKTRGQQVTLRCSPISGHKSVSWYQQVLGQGPQFIFQYYEKEERGRGNFPDRFSARQFPNYSSELNVNALLLGDSALYLCASSLEPGSSGNTIYFGEGSWLTVV.

Comments on this clone: One base away lies a much larger clone, so this may be a sequencing read error. The genes are TRBV7-3 and TRBJ2-3; D is perhaps TRBD2 (6 bases). Germline V gene lookup returns CDR1 SGHTA and CDR2 FQGTGA. There are 14 residues in the CDR3. V was cut by 2 bases and J by 4 bases, with 10 bases left in between. CDR3: CASSLGVAADTQYF. In nucleotides, the CDR3 is TGTGCCAGCAGCTTAGGGGTAGCGGCAGATACGCAGTATTTT.

The chain combines TRBV9 with TRBJ2-7; D not certain. V lost 0 bases, J lost 3 bases, and 7 bases lay in between. CDR1 is SGDLS, CDR2 YYNGEE, per germline. The CDR3 has 13 residues. The chain's CDR3 is CASSVGLFYEQYF. The CDR3 DNA sequence: TGTGCCAGCAGCGTAGGGCTGTTCTACGAGCAGTACTTC.

This chain links TRBV5-1 with TRBJ1-1, with D unresolved. The CDR3 length is 15 residues. CDR1 is SGHRS, CDR2 YFSETQ, per germline. Trimming cost V 0 bases and J 1 base, with 10 bases left between them. The CDR3 protein is CASSLEGTGNTEAFF. For the CDR3, the DNA is TGCGCCAGCAGCTTGGAAGGTACGGGGAACACTGAAGCTTTCTTT.

CDR3 in amino acids: CASSYTGGLDTQYF. The CDR3 DNA follows: TGTGCCAGCAGCTACACCGGGGGTCTGGATACGCAGTATTTT. The chain couples TRBV11-2 to TRBJ2-3, with D tentatively TRBD2 (6 bases). Germline CDR1 is SGHAT and CDR2 is FQNNGV. V shed 4 bases and J shed 6 bases, with 14 bases lying between them. The CDR3 covers 14 residues.

This chain links TRBV9 with TRBJ1-1; maybe TRBD1 (6 bases). V shed 4 bases and J shed 5 bases, with 15 bases lying between them. Germline V gene data show CDR1 as SGDLS and CDR2 as YYNGEE. This CDR3 has 14 amino acids. The CDR3 sequence is CASSPITGITEAFF. In nucleotides, the CDR3 is TGTGCCAGCAGCCCAATCACAGGGATAACTGAAGCTTTCTTT.

The V gene is TRBV5-5, the J gene TRBJ1-1; unclear D gene. The CDR3 extends over 13 amino acids. V was cut by 2 bases and J by 5 bases, with 10 bases left in between. In germline, CDR1 is SGHKS, CDR2 YYEKEE (reference sequence). The CDR3 DNA reads TGTGCCAGCAGCTTACCTTCGCAGACTGAAGCTTTCTTT. This encodes CASSLPSQTEAFF.

DNA for the CDR3: TGCAGCGTTGACAGGGGCGGGCTCTACAATGAGCAGTTCTTC. Protein sequence: CSVDRGGLYNEQFF. The chain employs TRBV29-1 and TRBJ2-1; tentative D call: TRBD1 (6 bases). The germline CDR1 and CDR2 sequences are SQVTM and ANQGSEA. The CDR3 extends over 14 amino acids. V lost 3 bases to trimming and J lost 3 bases, with 12 bases between them.

The chain has TRBV27 and TRBJ2-5, with TRBD2 identical over 14 bases. V lost 5 bases and J lost 5; bases outside the gene matches: 7. The CDR3 has 16 amino acids. Per germline, CDR1 MNHEY and CDR2 SMNVEV (reference sequence). Here the CDR3 reads CASSHIRLAGGETQYF. CDR3 bases: TGTGCCAGCAGTCATATACGACTAGCGGGAGGGGAGACCCAGTACTTC.

The chain uses TRBV11-2 and TRBJ2-5; the D gene is possibly TRBD1 (6 bases). CDR3 length: 15 residues. V was clipped by 3 bases and J by 4 bases, with 15 bases between them. CDR1 and CDR2 from the germline V gene are SGHAT and FQNNGV. This CDR3 reads CASSFRGSGVETQYF. The CDR3, as DNA: TGTGCCAGCAGCTTTAGAGGATCAGGGGTAGAGACCCAGTACTTC. Full variable domain (remainder filled in from reference TRBV11-2 and TRBJ2-5): EAGVAQSPRYKIIEKRQSVAFWCNPISGHATLYWYQQILGQGPKLLIQFQNNGVVDDSQLPKDRFSAERLKGVDSTLKIQPAKLEDSAVYLCASSFRGSGVETQYFGPGTRLLVL.

This sequence joins TRBV19 and TRBJ2-1; weak D call: TRBD2 (6 bases). Germline V gene lookup returns CDR1 LNHDA and CDR2 SQIVND (reference sequence). The germline V and J ends were trimmed by 4 bases and 5 bases, with 21 bases remaining between them. This CDR3 has 17 amino acids. The CDR3 DNA follows: TGTGCCAGTAGTAACCCCTCCGGACTACCGACCGACAATGAGCAGTTCTTC. It is translated as CASSNPSGLPTDNEQFF.

The rearrangement joins TRBV3-1 (or the pseudogene TRBV3-2) to TRBJ2-1; 8 nucleotides align to TRBD2. The V segment lost 1 base and the J segment 3 bases; nucleotides outside the gene matches: 8. Germline V gene sequence: CDR1 LGHDT, CDR2 YNNKEL (reference sequence). The CDR3 is 17 residues long. CDR3 coding DNA: TGTGCCAGCAGCCAAGTACTTGCGGGGGGTCACTACAATGAGCAGTTCTTC. Protein sequence: CASSQVLAGGHYNEQFF.

The chain uses TRBV5-1 and TRBJ2-5; 8 positions match TRBD1. The CDR3 consists of 13 residues. The trim removed 4 bases at V and 5 bases at J, leaving 4 bases unmatched. CDR1 and CDR2 (germline): SGHRS, YFSETQ. This chain's CDR3 is CASSQGAVETQYF. In DNA form, the CDR3 reads TGCGCCAGCAGCCAGGGGGCGGTTGAGACCCAGTACTTC.

J is TRBJ2-3 and V is TRBV24-1, with D perhaps matching TRBD1 (6 bases). The CDR3 is 12 amino acids. The germline V and J ends were trimmed by 4 bases and 6 bases, with 7 bases remaining between them. CDR1 KGHDR and CDR2 SFDVKD come from the germline V gene. DNA for the CDR3: TGTGCCACCAGTGAGGGGGCTGATACGCAGTATTTT. Amino acids: CATSEGADTQYF.

The chain employs TRBV10-3 and TRBJ2-2; 7 nucleotides agree with TRBD2. Germline assignment: CDR1 ENHRY and CDR2 SYGVKD. The CDR3 extends over 16 amino acids. Trimming took 3 bases from V and 1 from J; bases not matched to a gene: 5. DNA for the CDR3: TGTGCCATCAGTGATTCGGGGAGGGTGAACACCGGGGAGCTGTTTTTT. This sequence encodes CAISDSGRVNTGELFF.

CDR3 in DNA: TGTGCCAGCAGCTTAGTTGGTGGGGCCCAAGAGACCCAGTACTTC. This encodes CASSLVGGAQETQYF. The chain links TRBV7-8 to TRBJ2-5, with D possibly TRBD1 on 5 matching bases. The ends were cut back, 1 base at V and 1 base at J, with 10 bases in the middle. CDR3 length: 15 residues. Germline V gives CDR1 SGHVS, CDR2 FQNEAQ.

V is TRBV19 and J is TRBJ1-1; D might be TRBD1 (6 bases). CDR3 size: 12 residues. CDR1 and CDR2 from the germline V gene are LNHDA and SQIVND (reference sequence). V was shortened by 5 bases and J by 11 bases, with 15 bases between the two germline ends. Here the CDR3 DNA reads TGTGCCAGTAGTGGCACAGGGTTAGGGGCTTTCTTT. This encodes CASSGTGLGAFF.

This chain links TRBV9 with TRBJ2-1; 10 positions match TRBD2. The CDR3 has 15 amino acids. Germline assignment: CDR1 SGDLS and CDR2 YYNGEE. V dropped 0 bases and J dropped 10; count of bases not matched to a gene: 7. The CDR3 loop reads CASSVVGLAAGEQFF. The CDR3 DNA follows: TGTGCCAGCAGCGTAGTAGGACTAGCGGCCGGGGAGCAGTTCTTC.

This rearrangement joins TRBV2 to TRBJ1-6; D may be TRBD1 (5 bases). Trimming removed 8 bases at V and 6 bases at J, with 14 bases between. The CDR3 contains 14 residues. Germline CDR1 and CDR2: SNHLY and FYNNEI. CDR3 coding DNA: TGTGCCAGCTATCGGGACTCCGGTAATTCACCCCTCCACTTT. It is translated as CASYRDSGNSPLHF.

The chain has TRBV3-1 (or the pseudogene TRBV3-2) and TRBJ2-5, with 8 bases matching TRBD2. Germline V gene sequence: CDR1 LGHDT, CDR2 YNNKEL (reference sequence). This CDR3 is 16 amino acids long. With 4 bases clipped from V and 0 bases from J, the junction kept 7 bases outside the gene matches. This CDR3 is CASSLFRGGYQETQYF. CDR3 bases: TGTGCCAGCAGCCTCTTTCGCGGGGGGTACCAAGAGACCCAGTACTTC.

The rearrangement joins TRBV5-1 to TRBJ1-5, with D unresolved. Germline V gene sequence: CDR1 SGHRS, CDR2 YFSETQ. The CDR3 is made up of 13 amino acids. Trimming took off 0 bases at V and 6 bases at J, with 7 bases between the two ends. For the CDR3, the DNA is TGCGCCAGCAGCTTGGGCGCGGGTCAGCCCCAGCATTTT. It translates to CASSLGAGQPQHF. The full variable domain, rest sourced from reference TRBV5-1 and TRBJ1-5, is KAGVTQTPRYLIKTRGQQVTLSCSPISGHRSVSWYQQTPGQGLQFLFEYFSETQRNKGNFPGRFSGRQFSNSRSEMNVSTLELGDSALYLCASSLGAGQPQHFGDGTRLSIL.

Here the CDR3 reads CASSLQGWGGPTPEAFF. CDR3 DNA: TGTGCCAGCAGTCTCCAAGGATGGGGGGGGCCGACACCTGAAGCTTTCTTT. V is TRBV2 and J is TRBJ1-1; perhaps TRBD1 as D (6 bases). The CDR3 covers 17 residues. Trimming left V 5 bases short and J 6 bases short, with 25 bases between. CDR1 and CDR2 (germline): SNHLY, FYNNEI.